This TCR beta chain was retrieved from a study of blood T cell repertoires in COVID-19. TCRdb keeps only in-frame clones here, not all; method: immunoSEQ multiplex PCR. Of around 260,000 clones in the sample, 65% to 90% were seen once. The CDR3 contains 16 residues. The germline V gene encodes CDR1 ENHRY and CDR2 SYGVKD. Trimming at V came to 5 bases and at J to 8 bases, leaving 8 bases not matched to a gene. The genes are TRBV10-3 and TRBJ2-1; 14 positions match TRBD2. The sequence was collected from a human donor in a cohort sampled during active COVID-19. Sequenced material: peripheral blood. CDR3 in DNA: TGTGCCATCAGTCTGGGGACTAGCGGGAGAAGGGATGAGCAGTTCTTC. Protein product: CAISLGTSGRRDEQFF.